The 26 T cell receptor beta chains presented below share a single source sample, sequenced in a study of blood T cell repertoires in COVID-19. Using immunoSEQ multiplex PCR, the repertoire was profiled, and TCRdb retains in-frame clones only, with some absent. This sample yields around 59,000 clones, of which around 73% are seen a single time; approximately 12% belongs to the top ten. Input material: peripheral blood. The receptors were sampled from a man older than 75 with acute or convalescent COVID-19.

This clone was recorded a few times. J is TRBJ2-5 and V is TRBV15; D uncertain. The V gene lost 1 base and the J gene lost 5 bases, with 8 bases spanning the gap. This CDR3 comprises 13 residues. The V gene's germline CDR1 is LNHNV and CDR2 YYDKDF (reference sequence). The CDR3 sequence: CATSRVFGETQYF. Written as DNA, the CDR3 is TGTGCCACCAGCAGAGTGTTCGGGGAGACCCAGTACTTC.

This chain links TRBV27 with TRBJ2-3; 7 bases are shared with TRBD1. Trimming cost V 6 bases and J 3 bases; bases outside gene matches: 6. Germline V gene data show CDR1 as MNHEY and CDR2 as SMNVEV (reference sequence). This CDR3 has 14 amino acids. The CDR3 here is CASRMNRGTDTQYF. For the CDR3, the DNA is TGTGCCAGCAGGATGAACAGGGGAACAGATACGCAGTATTTT.

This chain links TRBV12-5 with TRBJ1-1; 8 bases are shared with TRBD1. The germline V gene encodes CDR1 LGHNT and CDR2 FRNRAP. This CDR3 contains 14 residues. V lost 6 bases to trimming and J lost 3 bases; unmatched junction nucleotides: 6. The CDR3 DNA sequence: TGTGCTAGTGGGGGAACAGGGGGATACACTGAAGCTTTCTTT. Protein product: CASGGTGGYTEAFF.

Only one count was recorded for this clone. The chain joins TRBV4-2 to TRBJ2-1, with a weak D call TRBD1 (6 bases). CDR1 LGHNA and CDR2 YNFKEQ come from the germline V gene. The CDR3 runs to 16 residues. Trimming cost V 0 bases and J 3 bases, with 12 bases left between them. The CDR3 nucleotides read TGTGCCAGCAGCCAAGAGGACAGACCTCACTACAATGAGCAGTTCTTC. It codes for CASSQEDRPHYNEQFF.

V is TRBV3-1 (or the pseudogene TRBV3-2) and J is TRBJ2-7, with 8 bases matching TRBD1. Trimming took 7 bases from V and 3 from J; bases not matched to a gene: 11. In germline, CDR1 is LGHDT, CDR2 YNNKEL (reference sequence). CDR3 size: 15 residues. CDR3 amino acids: CASTRGQGYFYEQYF. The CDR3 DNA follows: TGTGCCAGCACCCGAGGACAGGGCTATTTCTACGAGCAGTACTTC.

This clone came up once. CDR3 in amino acids: CAITDTSSNEQFF. CDR3 nucleotide sequence: TGTGCCATCACCGACACTAGCTCCAATGAGCAGTTCTTC. V is TRBV10-3 and J is TRBJ2-1, with D possibly TRBD2 on 6 matching bases. This CDR3 is built from 13 residues. Germline lookup yields CDR1 ENHRY and CDR2 SYGVKD. V was trimmed by 7 bases and J by 6 bases, leaving 13 bases between them.

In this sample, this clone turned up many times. CDR3 sequence: CASSSGTDTQYF. For the CDR3, the DNA is TGTGCCAGCAGCTCGGGCACAGATACGCAGTATTTT. This chain joins TRBV5-6 and TRBJ2-3; D remains ambiguous. The CDR3 consists of 12 residues. The germline V gene encodes CDR1 SGHDT and CDR2 YYEEEE. V was pared by 3 bases and J by 1 base, with 3 bases between.

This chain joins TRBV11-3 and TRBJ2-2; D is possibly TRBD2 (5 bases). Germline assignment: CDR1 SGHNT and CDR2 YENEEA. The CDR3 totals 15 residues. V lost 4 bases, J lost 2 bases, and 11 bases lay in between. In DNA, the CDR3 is TGTGCCAGCAGCTCCCGGGAAGCCAACACCGGGGAGCTGTTTTTT. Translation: CASSSREANTGELFF.

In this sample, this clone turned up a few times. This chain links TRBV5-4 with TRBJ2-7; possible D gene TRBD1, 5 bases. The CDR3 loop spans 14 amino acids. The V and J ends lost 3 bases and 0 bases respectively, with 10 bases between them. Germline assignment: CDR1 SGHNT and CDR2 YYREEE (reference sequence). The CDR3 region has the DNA TGTGCCAGCAGCTCTGACAGCCGCTCCTACGAGCAGTACTTC. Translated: CASSSDSRSYEQYF.

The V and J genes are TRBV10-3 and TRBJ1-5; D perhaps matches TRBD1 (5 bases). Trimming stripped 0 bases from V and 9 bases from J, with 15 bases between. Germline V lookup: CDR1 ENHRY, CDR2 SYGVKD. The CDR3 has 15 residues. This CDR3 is CAISESSLPGGPQHF. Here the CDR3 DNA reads TGTGCCATCAGTGAGTCGTCCTTACCCGGGGGGCCCCAGCATTTT.

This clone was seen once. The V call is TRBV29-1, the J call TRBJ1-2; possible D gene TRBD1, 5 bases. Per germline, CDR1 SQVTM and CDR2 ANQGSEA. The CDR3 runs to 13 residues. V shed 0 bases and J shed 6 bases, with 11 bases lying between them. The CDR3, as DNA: TGCAGCGTTGAAGACAGGGAAAGGAATGGCTACACCTTC. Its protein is CSVEDRERNGYTF.

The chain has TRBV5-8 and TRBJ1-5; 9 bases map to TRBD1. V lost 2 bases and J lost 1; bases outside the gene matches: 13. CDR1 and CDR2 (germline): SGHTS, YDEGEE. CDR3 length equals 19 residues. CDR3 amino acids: CASSFPGQGVTGSNQPQHF. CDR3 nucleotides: TGTGCCAGCAGCTTCCCGGGACAGGGCGTTACGGGGAGCAATCAGCCCCAGCATTTT.

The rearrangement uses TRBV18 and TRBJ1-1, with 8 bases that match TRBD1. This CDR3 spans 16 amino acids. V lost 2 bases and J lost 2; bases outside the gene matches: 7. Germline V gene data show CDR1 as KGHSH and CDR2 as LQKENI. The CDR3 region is CASSPIWAGGNTEAFF. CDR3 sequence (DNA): TGTGCCAGCTCACCAATCTGGGCAGGGGGCAACACTGAAGCTTTCTTT.

The CDR3 sequence: CASRDPGSLEQYF. The CDR3, as DNA: TGTGCCAGCAGGGATCCAGGGTCTTTGGAGCAGTACTTC. This chain joins TRBV6-5 and TRBJ2-7; D may be TRBD1 (5 bases). This CDR3 contains 13 residues. Germline V gives CDR1 MNHEY, CDR2 SVGAGI. V was pared by 6 bases and J by 7 bases, with 16 bases between.

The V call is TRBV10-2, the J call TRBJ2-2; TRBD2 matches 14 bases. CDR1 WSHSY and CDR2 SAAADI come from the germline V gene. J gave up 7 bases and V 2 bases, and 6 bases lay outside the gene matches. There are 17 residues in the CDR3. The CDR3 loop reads CASSEPGLAGEDGELFF. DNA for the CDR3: TGCGCCAGCAGTGAGCCGGGACTAGCGGGAGAAGACGGGGAGCTGTTTTTT.

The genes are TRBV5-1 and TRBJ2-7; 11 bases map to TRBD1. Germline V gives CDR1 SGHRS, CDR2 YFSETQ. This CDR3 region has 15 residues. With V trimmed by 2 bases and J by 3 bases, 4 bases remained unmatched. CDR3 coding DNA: TGCGCCAGCAGCTTCGAGGACAGGGGGCTCTACGAGCAGTACTTC. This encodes CASSFEDRGLYEQYF.

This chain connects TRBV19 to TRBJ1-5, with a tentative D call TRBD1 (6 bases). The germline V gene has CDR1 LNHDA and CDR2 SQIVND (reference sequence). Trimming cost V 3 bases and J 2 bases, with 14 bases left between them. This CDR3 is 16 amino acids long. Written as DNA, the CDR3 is TGTGCCAGTAGTATCTGGAAGGACAGCGGCAATCAGCCCCAGCATTTT. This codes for CASSIWKDSGNQPQHF.

The CDR3 DNA follows: TGTGCCAGCAGCTTAACATCGGAGCAGTTCTTC. This gives the protein CASSLTSEQFF. V usage is TRBV7-2 and J usage is TRBJ2-1, with D unclear. Trimming cost V 2 bases and J 10 bases, with 6 bases left between them. The V gene's germline CDR1 is SGHTA and CDR2 FQGNSA. The CDR3 is 11 residues long.

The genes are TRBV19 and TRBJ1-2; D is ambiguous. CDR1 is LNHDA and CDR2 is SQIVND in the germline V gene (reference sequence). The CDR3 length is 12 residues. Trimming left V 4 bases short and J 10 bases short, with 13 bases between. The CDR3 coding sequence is TGTGCCAGTAGTAAAATCGTAGGAGACTACACCTTC. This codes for CASSKIVGDYTF.

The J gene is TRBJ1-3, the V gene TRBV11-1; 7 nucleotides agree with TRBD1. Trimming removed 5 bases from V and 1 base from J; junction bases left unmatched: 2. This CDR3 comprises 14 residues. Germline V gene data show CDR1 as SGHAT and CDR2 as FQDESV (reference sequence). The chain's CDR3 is CASSQGVSGNTIYF. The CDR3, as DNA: TGTGCCAGCAGCCAGGGGGTATCTGGAAACACCATATATTTT.

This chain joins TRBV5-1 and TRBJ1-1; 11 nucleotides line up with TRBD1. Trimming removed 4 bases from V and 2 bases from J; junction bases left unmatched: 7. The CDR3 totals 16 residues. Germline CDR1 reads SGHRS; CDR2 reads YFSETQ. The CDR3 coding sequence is TGCGCCAGCAGCACCGGGACAGGGGGAAGAAACACTGAAGCTTTCTTT. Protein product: CASSTGTGGRNTEAFF.

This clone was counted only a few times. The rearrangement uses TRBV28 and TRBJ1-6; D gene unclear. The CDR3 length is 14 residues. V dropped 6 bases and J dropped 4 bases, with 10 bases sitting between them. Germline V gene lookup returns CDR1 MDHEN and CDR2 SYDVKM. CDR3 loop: CASSQNTYNSPLHF. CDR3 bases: TGTGCCAGCAGCCAAAATACTTATAATTCACCCCTCCACTTT. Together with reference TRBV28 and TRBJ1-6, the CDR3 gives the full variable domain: DVKVTQSSRYLVKRTGEKVFLECVQDMDHENMFWYRQDPGLGLRLIYFSYDVKMKEKGDIPEGYSVSREKKERFSLILESASTNQTSMYLCASSQNTYNSPLHFGNGTRLTVT.

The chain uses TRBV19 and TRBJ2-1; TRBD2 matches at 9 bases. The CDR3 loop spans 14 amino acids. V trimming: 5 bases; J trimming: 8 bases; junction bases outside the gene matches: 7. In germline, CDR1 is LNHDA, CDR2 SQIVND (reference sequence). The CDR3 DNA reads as TGTGCCAGTAGTTTCGGGACTAGCCAACATGAGCAGTTCTTC. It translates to CASSFGTSQHEQFF.

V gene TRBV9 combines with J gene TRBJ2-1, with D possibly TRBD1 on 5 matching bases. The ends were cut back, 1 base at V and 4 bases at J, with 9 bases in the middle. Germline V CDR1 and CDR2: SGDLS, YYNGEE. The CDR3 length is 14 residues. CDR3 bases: TGTGCCAGCAGCGTAAAGCCAGGGTACAATGAGCAGTTCTTC. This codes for CASSVKPGYNEQFF.

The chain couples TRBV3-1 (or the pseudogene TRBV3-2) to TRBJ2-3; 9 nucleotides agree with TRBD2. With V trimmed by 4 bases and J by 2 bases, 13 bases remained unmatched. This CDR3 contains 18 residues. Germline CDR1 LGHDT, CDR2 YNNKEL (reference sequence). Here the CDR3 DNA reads TGTGCCAGCAGCCTGCGGGGAGCGGGAGGACCTCACACAGATACGCAGTATTTT. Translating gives CASSLRGAGGPHTDTQYF.

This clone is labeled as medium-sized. CDR3 coding DNA: TGTGCCAGCAGTGAAGCCACTCACTTAAATGAAAAACTGTTTTTT. Encoded protein: CASSEATHLNEKLFF. V gene TRBV6-1 combines with J gene TRBJ1-4; D unclear. This CDR3 is 15 amino acids long. The germline V gene encodes CDR1 MNHNS and CDR2 SASEGT. V lost 0 bases to trimming and J lost 5 bases, with 10 bases between them.